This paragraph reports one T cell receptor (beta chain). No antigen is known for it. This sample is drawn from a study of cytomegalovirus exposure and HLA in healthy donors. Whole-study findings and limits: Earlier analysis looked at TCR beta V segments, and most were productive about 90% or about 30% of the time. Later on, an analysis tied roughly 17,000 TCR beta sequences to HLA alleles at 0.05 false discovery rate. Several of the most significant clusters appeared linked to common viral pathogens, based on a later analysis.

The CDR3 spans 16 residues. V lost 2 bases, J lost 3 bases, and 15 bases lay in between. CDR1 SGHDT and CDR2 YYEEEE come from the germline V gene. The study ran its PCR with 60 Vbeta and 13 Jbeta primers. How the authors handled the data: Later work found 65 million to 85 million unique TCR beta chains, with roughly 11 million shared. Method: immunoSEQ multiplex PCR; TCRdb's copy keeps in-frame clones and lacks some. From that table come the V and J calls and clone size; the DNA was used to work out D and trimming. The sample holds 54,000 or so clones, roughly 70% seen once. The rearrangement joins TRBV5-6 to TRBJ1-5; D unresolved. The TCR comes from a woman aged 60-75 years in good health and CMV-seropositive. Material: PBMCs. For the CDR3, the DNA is TGTGCCAGCAGCTTAGGTGTGGGCACTGTCAATCAGCCCCAGCATTTT. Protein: CASSLGVGTVNQPQHF.